This T cell receptor (beta chain) was found in a study of shared clonotypes between healthy human individuals. CDR1 is MNHNS, CDR2 SASEGT, per germline. The CDR3 runs 14 residues. With 2 bases clipped from V and 4 bases from J, the junction kept 0 bases outside the gene matches. Genomic DNA of every subset was divided equally among multiple immunoSEQ plates. In the original workflow: ImmunoSEQ yielded junction-only sequences lacking quality scores, so filtering differed. Libraries were prepared by immunoSEQ multiplex PCR; TCRdb keeps only in-frame clonotypes and omits some of them. V and J calls and clone size come straight from that table; D and trimming were deduced from the DNA. The data contain about half a million clones, 81% of them seen just once; the ten biggest clones take up roughly an eighth. Every donor, a Caucasian adult, lived in Nashville, Tennessee. There are many counts of this clone. This may be a read error, as it is one base from a much larger clone.

The TCR comes from a woman between 40 and 55 years old in good health. Some clones in this sample may be carry-over from other donors' samples. This chain links TRBV6-1 with TRBJ2-3; 10 bases align to TRBD2. Source material: PBMCs. The CDR3, as DNA: TGTGCCAGCAGTGAACTAGCGGGAGCAGATACGCAGTATTTT. Its protein product is CASSELAGADTQYF.